The clone carrying this T cell receptor (beta chain) came up once. V was shortened by 6 bases and J by 3 bases, with 16 bases between the two germline ends. This CDR3 contains 14 residues. Germline values: CDR1 SQVTM, CDR2 ANQGSEA. This sample was taken from a study of CD8 T cells in Susac syndrome. Random hexamers were used to reverse transcribe the RNA input (roughly 0.5 to 1 ug). Each CDR3 protein gets one entry after TCRdb re-called the immunoSEQ multiplex PCR reads with MiXCR. The sample lists around 100,000 distinct CDR3 sequences; nearly 97% were seen once. The chain has TRBV29-1 and TRBJ2-3; D possibly corresponds to TRBD2 (5 bases). The TCR sequence derives from a human donor with Susac syndrome. The sequencing input was CD8+ T cells from PBMCs. The CDR3 coding sequence is TGCAGCGTCGGGATCTCATCCCGGACAGATACGCAGTATTTT. Protein product: CSVGISSRTDTQYF.